The clone carrying this T cell receptor beta chain was picked up one time. Its specificity is not known. A junction boundary mismatches the germline segment, possibly from a read error. As CD8+CD4-CCR7+CD45RA+ cells, naive CD8 T cells were sorted. Preparation methods for the bulk TCR libraries were those previously described, with listed TCR primers. TCRdb re-called the PCR reads through MiXCR, storing one row per CDR3 protein. The data hold over 85,000 distinct CDR3 sequences, with approximately 23% observed a single time. CDR1 is MNHEY and CDR2 is SVGEGT in the germline V gene. The CDR3 is made up of 12 amino acids. This sample is drawn from a study of molecular identifiers for immune sequencing clone quantification. Study-level findings and limits: Over 99% of effector molecules, but under 1% in naive cells, were held by clones with more than 20 RNA copies.

Sample: naive CD8+ T cells from blood, with Jurkat cell RNA spiked in. Subset given: FACS-sorted CD8+CD4-CCR7+CD45RA+ naive T cells. The clonotype comes from a human donor in good health. Some libraries in this study had Jurkat cell RNA spiked in. The chain links TRBV6-2 or TRBV6-3 to TRBJ2-7; D is perhaps TRBD1 or TRBD2 (5 bases each). In DNA, the CDR3 is TGTGCCGGCAGTTACGGGGCTAGTGAGCAGTACTTC. Translation gives CAGSYGASEQYF.